This is a list of T cell receptor beta chains from one sample in a study of blood T cells in healthy people across ages. Each CDR3 protein is one row after TCRdb ran MiXCR on the 5' RACE reads. This table has about 380,000 distinct CDR3 sequences, roughly half appearing once. Sequenced sample: blood. These receptors all come from a man aged 55 to 69 in good health. The CDR3 runs from the conserved cysteine through the conserved F or W. A D gene is named only where the DNA matches it firmly. Part of the rows lack a size; the others show once, few, many or a class for expanded clones.

j_call,clone_size,v_call,d_call,cdr3_nt,cdr3_aa
TRBJ2-5,many,TRBV28,-,TGTGCCAGCAGTTTTAAAGGGGGTTGGCAAGAGACCCAGTACTTC,CASSFKGGWQETQYF
TRBJ2-3,-,TRBV29-1,-,TGCAGCGTTGGTACGGCAGGGTGGTCTAGCACAGATACGCAGTATTTT,CSVGTAGWSSTDTQYF
TRBJ1-2,-,TRBV7-9,-,TGTGCCAGCAGCCGGTTCGGGGGGGCTAACTATGGCTACACCTTC,CASSRFGGANYGYTF
TRBJ2-5,few,TRBV7-2,-,TGTGCCAGCAGCTTAGTCAGGCAAGAGACCCAGTACTTC,CASSLVRQETQYF
TRBJ2-1,-,TRBV6-4,TRBD2,TGTGCCGGCAGTGCGACTAGCGGGAGCGATGAGCAGTTCTTC,CAGSATSGSDEQFF
TRBJ1-2,-,TRBV27,-,TGTGCCAGCGGGGGTTGGGACGACATCTCACATGGCTACACCTTC,CASGGWDDISHGYTF
TRBJ2-7,-,TRBV28,TRBD1,TGTGCCAGCAGTTACAACAGGGGACCCTACGAGCAGTACTTC,CASSYNRGPYEQYF
TRBJ2-3,-,TRBV20-1,-,TGCAGTGCCGAGACTGGAGTAACAGATACGCAGTATTTT,CSAETGVTDTQYF
TRBJ1-5,-,TRBV27,TRBD1,TGTGCCAGCAGTCGAATCCCCGGGACAGGGTGGGAACCCCAGCATTTT,CASSRIPGTGWEPQHF
TRBJ2-5,-,TRBV25-1,-,TGTGCCAGCAGCGACGACACTGGGGTGAGGGAGACCCAGTACTTC,CASSDDTGVRETQYF
TRBJ1-4,-,TRBV6-5,-,TGTGCCAGCAGCTCGACAGCATTTAATGAAAAACTGTTTTTT,CASSSTAFNEKLFF
TRBJ2-7,once,TRBV2,-,TGTGCCAGCAGGAAAAACCTAGGTGGCGAGCAGTACTTC,CASRKNLGGEQYF
TRBJ2-4,-,TRBV7-3,-,TGTGCCAGCAGCCCCACGGGGGCTAGCCCCAAAAACATTCAGTACTTC,CASSPTGASPKNIQYF
TRBJ1-5,-,TRBV7-2,-,TGTGCCAGCAGCTTAACCAGTAGTAGCAATCAGCCCCAGCATTTT,CASSLTSSSNQPQHF
TRBJ2-6,-,TRBV2,-,TGTGCCAGCAGTGATGGGACTGGGGCCAACGTCCTGACTTTC,CASSDGTGANVLTF
TRBJ2-3,-,TRBV6-1,-,TGTGCCAGTAGACTAGGACTCCACATAGATACGCAGTATTTT,CASRLGLHIDTQYF
TRBJ2-7,-,TRBV29-1,TRBD2,TGCAGCGCGGGGGAGGGGTTCGGCTACGAGCAGTACTTC,CSAGEGFGYEQYF
TRBJ2-1,many,TRBV7-6,-,TGTGCCAGCAGCCCCACGGGTCCCTACAATGAGCAGTTCTTC,CASSPTGPYNEQFF
TRBJ2-1,-,TRBV27,TRBD2,TGTGCCAGCACTAGCGGGAGGAGAAGGGAGACCCAGGTCTTC,CASTSGRRRETQVF
TRBJ2-1,many,TRBV20-1,TRBD2,TGCAGTGCGAAAGGGAGAGCGGGACGGTATGAGCAGTTCTTC,CSAKGRAGRYEQFF
TRBJ1-2,-,TRBV4-1,-,TGCGCCAGCAGCCAAGTTGGGACACCGACGCCGAACACCTTC,CASSQVGTPTPNTF
TRBJ2-1,once,TRBV29-1,TRBD2,TGCAGCGTTTCTGGGGGGGACGTCTCCTACAATGAGCAGTTCTTC,CSVSGGDVSYNEQFF